This T cell receptor beta chain was retrieved from a study of monozygotic twins with inflammatory bowel disease. Germline lookup yields CDR1 KGHSH and CDR2 LQKENI. The CDR3 consists of 16 residues. Reanalyzing the 5' RACE reads, TCRdb keeps one entry per CDR3 protein, without DNA. Its table lists around 220,000 distinct CDR3 sequences. The chain combines TRBV18 with TRBJ2-3; TCRdb's D call of TRBD1 is untestable without DNA. This clonotype was sampled from a human donor with ulcerative colitis or Crohn's disease, or a healthy co-twin of an affected twin (not recorded which). Sequenced: blood. The CDR3 spells CASSPLGQGMTDTQYF.